This T cell receptor beta chain was documented in a study of blood T cells in healthy people across ages. Regarding the study as a whole: Underestimates were what the diversity estimates from one million T cells were considered to be.

On this clonotype: Its cognate antigen is unknown.

A second PCR of roughly 6 to 12 cycles used a sample-barcoded 5' primer and a J-beta primer mix. TCRdb reanalysed the 5' RACE reads using MiXCR and keeps one entry per CDR3 protein. This table holds 650,000 to 900,000 distinct CDR3 sequences, around 62% found once. The sequenced sample consisted of blood. The TCR was taken from a man aged 25 to 40 in good health.

The CDR3 loop reads CASSLAKGGYTF. The DNA for the CDR3 is TGTGCCAGCAGCTTGGCGAAAGGCGGCTACACCTTC. The chain carries TRBV5-6 and TRBJ1-2; no firm D call. Trimming took 0 bases from V and 8 from J, leaving 8 bases between them. This CDR3 has 12 amino acids. Per germline, CDR1 SGHDT and CDR2 YYEEEE.